The subject of this entry is one TCR beta chain. Its antigen has not been determined. No base quality information exists; no much larger clone differs at one position. This entry belongs to a study of CD8+ T cells in alopecia areata (dated by TCRdb to the late 2010s). About the full investigation: The treated patients took part in an open-label pilot trial in which moderate-to-severe alopecia areata was treated with oral tofacitinib at 5 to 10 mg twice daily. The SALT score, which quantifies the percentage of affected scalp surface area, was used to measure disease severity in treated patients. Scalp tissue and sorted CD4+ and CD8+ peripheral blood T cells from patchy and totalis/universalis alopecia areata patients and from healthy controls were covered by human TCRbeta sequencing. Tofacitinib was administered for 6 to 18 months, and 6 months of follow-up off drug were then conducted to assess delayed response and recurrence. RNA came from the PAXgene miRNA kit for fixed scalp, the miRNeasy kit for PBMCs, and the RNeasy kit for mouse skin. Biopsies were taken from tofacitinib-treated patients at baseline and at 4 and 24 weeks of treatment, and a later scalp biopsy was taken in several of the tofacitinib-treated patients. Clonality in the scalp was compared among normal scalp (n=4), patchy alopecia areata scalp (n=8), and alopecia totalis/universalis scalp (n=8). In both human patients and the C3H/HeJ mouse model, the study applied high-throughput TCRbeta sequencing to look at T cell clonal expansion in alopecia areata. Amplification of TCRbeta CDR3 regions was done by immunoSEQ multiplex PCR using 35 Vbeta forward primers and 13 Jbeta reverse primers.

In the paper's terms, the treatment or condition label means: oral pan-JAK inhibitor, 5-10 mg twice daily. Lesional scalp punch biopsies and peripheral blood were collected from alopecia areata patients. After PBMCs were isolated by density centrifugation and stained for CD3, CD4 and CD8, a FACSAria was used to sort CD4+ and CD8+ T cells. The method was the immunoSEQ multiplex PCR assay. RNA was extracted from all samples and reverse transcribed into cDNA as template for TCR sequencing. First-strand cDNA was synthesized using SuperScript III with a 2:1 mix of oligo-dT and random hexamers. A synthetic immune receptor repertoire was used to measure amplification bias, and any remaining bias was corrected computationally. Under the source paper's analysis protocol: Raw reads were preprocessed to remove errors, and CDR3 was defined according to IMGT conventions as the region from the conserved cysteine to phenylalanine. To get clonality, Shannon entropy was normalized by log2 of the number of productive unique TCRs and the result was subtracted from 1. Whether scalp clones were CD4 or CD8 was inferred by matching scalp TCRbeta sequences against CD4 and CD8 repertoires sorted from blood. Imported from immuneACCESS, the table was reduced by TCRdb to in-frame sequences with V and J called. These copies leave out some clones; in studies compared against another copy, an unresolved V gene accounts for under half, and the cause of the remainder is not known. V and J calls and clone size come straight from that table; D and trimming were deduced from the DNA. The sample table records about 250,000 clones; 60% of these occur just once. Roughly 0.88% of the sample is in the top ten clones.

Study-wide findings and limitations: Scalp TCR repertoire analysis is complicated because resident alphabeta T cells in normal human skin are also sequenced, whereas mouse skin is dominated by gammadelta T cells. Compared with normal scalp, lesional scalp had higher clonality and more expanded CD8+ clones, particularly in alopecia totalis/universalis, a pattern that suggests antigenic drive. During tofacitinib treatment, many expanded lesional clones remained in scalp and blood, and this persistence may partly explain relapse after treatment is stopped. The treated cohort was small, with a single nonresponder, so links between baseline CD8+ expansion and response need larger studies. Shared TCR sequences between patients were less evident than in mice, which may be partly attributable to HLA diversity in the patient population. With tofacitinib, both scalp clonality and the number of expanded CD8+ clones among the top 100 scalp clones went down significantly.

The germline V gene encodes CDR1 SGHAT and CDR2 FQNNGV. The junction shows trimming of 2 bases on V and 3 bases on J, plus 8 bases between the germline ends. From the cysteine up to the phenylalanine, the CDR3 has a length of 15 residues. The only DNA kept is the CDR3, 45 bases in frame from the first base. The V and J genes are TRBV11-2 and TRBJ2-6; the D gene is possibly TRBD1, with 5 bases matching. This sample comprised CD4+ T cells sorted from blood, obtained at approximately week 52, from a patient treated with tofacitinib. The receptor's source is a human donor with alopecia areata. The nucleotides are TGTGCCAGCAGCTTACAGGGAAGTGGGGCCAACGTCCTGACTTTC. This gives the protein CASSLQGSGANVLTF.